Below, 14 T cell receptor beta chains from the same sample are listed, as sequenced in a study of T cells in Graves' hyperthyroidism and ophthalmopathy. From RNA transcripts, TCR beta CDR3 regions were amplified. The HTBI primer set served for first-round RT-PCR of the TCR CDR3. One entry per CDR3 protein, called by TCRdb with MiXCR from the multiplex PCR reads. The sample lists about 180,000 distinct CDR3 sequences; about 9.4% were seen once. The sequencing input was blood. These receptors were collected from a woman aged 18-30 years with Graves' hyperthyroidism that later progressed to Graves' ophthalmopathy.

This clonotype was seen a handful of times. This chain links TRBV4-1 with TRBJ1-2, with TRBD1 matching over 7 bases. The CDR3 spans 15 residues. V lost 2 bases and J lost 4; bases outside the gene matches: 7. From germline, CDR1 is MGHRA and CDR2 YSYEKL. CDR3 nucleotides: TGCGCCAGCAGCCAACCGGGACAGAAAACCTATGGCTACACCTTC. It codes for CASSQPGQKTYGYTF.

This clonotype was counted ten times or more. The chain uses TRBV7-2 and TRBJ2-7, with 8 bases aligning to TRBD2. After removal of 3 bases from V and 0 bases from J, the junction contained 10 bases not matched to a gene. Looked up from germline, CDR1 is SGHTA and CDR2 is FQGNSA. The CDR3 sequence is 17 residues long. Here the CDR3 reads CASSFGVGLAGSYEQYF. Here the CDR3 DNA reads TGTGCCAGCAGCTTCGGGGTCGGACTAGCCGGCTCCTACGAGCAGTACTTC. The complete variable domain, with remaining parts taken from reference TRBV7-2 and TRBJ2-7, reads GAGVSQSPSNKVTEKGKDVELRCDPISGHTALYWYRQSLGQGLEFLIYFQGNSAPDKSGLPSDRFSAERTGGSVSTLTIQRTQQEDSAVYLCASSFGVGLAGSYEQYFGPGTRLTVT.

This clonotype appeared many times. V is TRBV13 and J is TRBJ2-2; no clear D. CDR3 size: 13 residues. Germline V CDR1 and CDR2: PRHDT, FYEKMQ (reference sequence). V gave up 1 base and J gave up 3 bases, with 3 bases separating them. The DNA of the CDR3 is TGTGCCAGCAGCTTAGAACACACCGGGGAGCTGTTTTTT. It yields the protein CASSLEHTGELFF.

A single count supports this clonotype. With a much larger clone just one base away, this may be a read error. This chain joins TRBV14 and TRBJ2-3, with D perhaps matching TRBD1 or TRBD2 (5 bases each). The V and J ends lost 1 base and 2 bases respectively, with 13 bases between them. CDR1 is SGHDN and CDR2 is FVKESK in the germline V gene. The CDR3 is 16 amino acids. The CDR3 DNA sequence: TGTGCCAGCAGCCAAGCAGCGGACACGCCCACAGATACGCAGTATTTT. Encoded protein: CASSQAADTPTDTQYF.

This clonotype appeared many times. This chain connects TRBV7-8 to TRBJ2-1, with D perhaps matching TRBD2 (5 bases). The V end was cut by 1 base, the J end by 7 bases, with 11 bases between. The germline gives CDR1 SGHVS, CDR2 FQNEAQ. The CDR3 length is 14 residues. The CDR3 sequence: CASSLEGAGNEQFF. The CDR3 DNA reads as TGTGCCAGCAGCTTAGAGGGAGCAGGTAATGAGCAGTTCTTC.

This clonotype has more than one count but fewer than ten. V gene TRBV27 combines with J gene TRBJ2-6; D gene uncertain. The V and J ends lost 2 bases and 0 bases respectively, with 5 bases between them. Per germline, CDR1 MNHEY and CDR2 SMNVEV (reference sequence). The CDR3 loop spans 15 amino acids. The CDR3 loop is CASSLGPSGANVLTF. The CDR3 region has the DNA TGTGCCAGCAGTTTAGGGCCCTCTGGGGCCAACGTCCTGACTTTC. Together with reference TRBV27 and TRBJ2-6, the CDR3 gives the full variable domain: EAQVTQNPRYLITVTGKKLTVTCSQNMNHEYMSWYRQDPGLGLRQIYYSMNVEVTDKGDVPEGYKVSRKEKRNFPLILESPSPNQTSLYFCASSLGPSGANVLTFGAGSRLTVL.

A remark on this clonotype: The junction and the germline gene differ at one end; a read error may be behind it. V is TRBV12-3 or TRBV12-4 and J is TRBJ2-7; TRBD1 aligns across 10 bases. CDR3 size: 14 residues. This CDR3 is CTSSFGDRGHEQYF. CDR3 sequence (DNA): TGTACCAGCAGTTTCGGGGACAGGGGACACGAGCAGTACTTC.

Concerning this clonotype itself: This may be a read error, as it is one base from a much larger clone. The DNA of the CDR3 is TGTGCCATCAGTGAGATGGATTTTCAGTCCCAGCATTTT. Encoded protein: CAISEMDFQSQHF. The chain has TRBV10-3 and TRBJ1-5, with D unresolved. CDR3 length equals 13 residues. Germline CDR1 is ENHRY and CDR2 is SYGVKD.

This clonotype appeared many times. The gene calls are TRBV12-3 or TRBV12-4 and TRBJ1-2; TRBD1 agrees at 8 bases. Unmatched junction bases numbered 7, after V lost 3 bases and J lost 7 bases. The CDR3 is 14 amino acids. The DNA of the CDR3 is TGTGCCAGCAGTTTGGTCAGGGGGCTTCCTGGCTACACCTTC. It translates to CASSLVRGLPGYTF.

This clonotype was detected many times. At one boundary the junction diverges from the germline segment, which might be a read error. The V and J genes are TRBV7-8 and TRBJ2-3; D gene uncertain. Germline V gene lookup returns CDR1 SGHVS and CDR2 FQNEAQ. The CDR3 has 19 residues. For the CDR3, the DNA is TGTGCCAGCACCTTAGACCGTAGACAAACGAAACCAAGCACAGATACGCAGTATTTT. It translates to CASTLDRRQTKPSTDTQYF.

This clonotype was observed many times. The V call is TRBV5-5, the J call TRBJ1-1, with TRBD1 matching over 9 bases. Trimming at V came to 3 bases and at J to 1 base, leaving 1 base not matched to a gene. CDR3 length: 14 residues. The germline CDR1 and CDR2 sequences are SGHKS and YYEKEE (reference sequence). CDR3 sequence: CASSWGQGNTEAFF. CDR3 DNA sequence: TGTGCCAGCAGCTGGGGACAGGGGAACACTGAAGCTTTCTTT. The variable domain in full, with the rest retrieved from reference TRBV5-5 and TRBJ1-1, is DAGVTQSPTHLIKTRGQQVTLRCSPISGHKSVSWYQQVLGQGPQFIFQYYEKEERGRGNFPDRFSARQFPNYSSELNVNALLLGDSALYLCASSWGQGNTEAFFGQGTRLTVV.

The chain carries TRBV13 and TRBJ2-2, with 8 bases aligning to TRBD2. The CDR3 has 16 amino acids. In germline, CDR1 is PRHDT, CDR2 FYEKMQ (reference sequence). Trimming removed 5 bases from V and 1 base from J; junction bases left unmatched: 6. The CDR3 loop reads CASSDYSGENTGELFF. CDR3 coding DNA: TGTGCCAGCAGCGACTATAGCGGGGAGAACACCGGGGAGCTGTTTTTT.

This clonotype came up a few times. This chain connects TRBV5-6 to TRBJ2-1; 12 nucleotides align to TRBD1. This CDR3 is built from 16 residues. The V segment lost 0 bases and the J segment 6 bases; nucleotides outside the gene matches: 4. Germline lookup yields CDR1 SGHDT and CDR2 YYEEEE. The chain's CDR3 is CASSLVGTGGFNEQFF. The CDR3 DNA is TGTGCCAGCAGCTTGGTAGGGACAGGGGGCTTCAATGAGCAGTTCTTC. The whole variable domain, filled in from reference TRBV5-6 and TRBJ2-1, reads DAGVTQSPTHLIKTRGQQVTLRCSPKSGHDTVSWYQQALGQGPQFIFQYYEEEERQRGNFPDRFSGHQFPNYSSELNVNALLLGDSALYLCASSLVGTGGFNEQFFGPGTRLTVL.

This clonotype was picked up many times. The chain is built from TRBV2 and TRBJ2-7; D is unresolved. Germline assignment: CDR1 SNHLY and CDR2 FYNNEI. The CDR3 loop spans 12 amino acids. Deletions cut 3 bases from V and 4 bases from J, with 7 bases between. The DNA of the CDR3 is TGTGCCAGCAGTGATACCCCTTACGAGCAGTACTTC. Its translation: CASSDTPYEQYF.